These 10 T cell receptor beta chains originate from one sample sequenced in a study of Ad26.COV2.S vaccination and SARS-CoV-2 variants. The method was immunoSEQ multiplex PCR; TCRdb's version includes in-frame clones alone and lacks a portion of them. The repertoire holds around 400,000 clones, with approximately 92% as singletons. Treatment denoted: some 19 received Ad26.COV2.S at low or high dose, single or two shots; 5 received placebo; per-sample allocation not given. Day 63 following the first vaccine or placebo injection was when the samples were taken. The sequencing used peripheral blood, collected in a trial of Ad26.COV2.S vaccine versus placebo. The receptors stem from a person aged 18-60 years who received the Ad26.COV2.S COVID-19 vaccine or a placebo.

The chain carries TRBV10-1 and TRBJ2-5; D not resolved. The V gene's germline CDR1 is WNHNN and CDR2 SYGVQD (reference sequence). Trimming removed 2 bases from V and 1 base from J, with 5 bases in between. The CDR3 spans 13 residues. CDR3 coding DNA: TGCGCCAGCAGTGAGGTACCCCAAGAGACCCAGTACTTC. Encoded protein: CASSEVPQETQYF.

The genes are TRBV28 and TRBJ2-7; no clear D gene. Germline-derived CDR1 and CDR2 are MDHEN and SYDVKM. The length of the CDR3 is 13 residues. V was pared by 6 bases and J by 3 bases, with 12 bases between. The DNA of the CDR3 is TGTGCCAGCAGGCTCCGGGTGAACTACGAGCAGTACTTC. It specifies CASRLRVNYEQYF.

The rearrangement uses TRBV28 and TRBJ2-1, with 13 bases fitting TRBD2. The CDR3 consists of 14 residues. V lost 6 bases, J lost 10 bases, and 6 bases stayed unmatched. From germline, CDR1 is MDHEN and CDR2 SYDVKM. CDR3 coding DNA: TGTGCCAGCAGGGCGGGACTAGCGGGACCCGAGCAGTTCTTC. This translates into CASRAGLAGPEQFF.

The chain employs TRBV29-1 and TRBJ2-1; D is perhaps TRBD1 (5 bases). Per germline, CDR1 SQVTM and CDR2 ANQGSEA. The length of the CDR3 is 17 residues. Trimming stripped 6 bases from V and 1 base from J, with 22 bases between. The CDR3 DNA follows: TGCAGCGTATCCGACCCAGGGAAGGTAGGTTCCTACAATGAGCAGTTCTTC. Amino acid sequence: CSVSDPGKVGSYNEQFF.

V gene TRBV6-2 or TRBV6-3 combines with J gene TRBJ2-1; 7 bases match TRBD2. This CDR3 contains 15 residues. Trimming removed 5 bases from V and 3 bases from J; junction bases left unmatched: 7. Germline values: CDR1 MNHEY, CDR2 SVGEGT. The CDR3 nucleotides read TGTGCCAGCAGTATAGCGGGTGTGAACTACAATGAGCAGTTCTTC. Amino acids: CASSIAGVNYNEQFF.

The rearrangement joins TRBV5-8 to TRBJ2-5; D tentatively fits TRBD1 or TRBD2 (5 bases each). V was shortened by 0 bases and J by 4 bases, with 16 bases between the two germline ends. The V gene's germline CDR1 is SGHTS and CDR2 YDEGEE. This CDR3 has 16 residues. CDR3 loop: CASSLAGTLLGETQYF. CDR3 bases: TGTGCCAGCAGCTTGGCCGGGACCCTCCTGGGAGAGACCCAGTACTTC.

The gene calls are TRBV11-3 and TRBJ2-1; D not certain. CDR3 length equals 13 residues. Germline CDR1 SGHNT, CDR2 YENEEA. V lost 5 bases and J lost 4, with 9 bases in between. The DNA of the CDR3 is TGTGCCAGCAGCCTTACTGAGTACAATGAGCAGTTCTTC. The encoded protein is CASSLTEYNEQFF.

The V gene is TRBV6-2 or TRBV6-3, the J gene TRBJ2-1; D possibly uses TRBD1 or TRBD2 (5 bases each). Germline V gene lookup returns CDR1 MNHEY and CDR2 SVGEGT. CDR3 length: 14 amino acids. V lost 2 bases to trimming and J lost 10 bases, with 15 bases between them. The CDR3 sequence is CASSYGTRRGEQFF. In DNA, the CDR3 is TGTGCCAGCAGTTACGGGACCCGCAGAGGAGAGCAGTTCTTC.

The chain uses TRBV18 and TRBJ1-4; tentative D call: TRBD1 (5 bases). Trimming removed 3 bases from V and 8 bases from J, with 10 bases in between. CDR1 is KGHSH, CDR2 LQKENI, per germline. CDR3 length equals 13 residues. CDR3 DNA: TGTGCCAGCTCACCGCCGACAGCCGAAAAACTGTTTTTT. The encoded protein is CASSPPTAEKLFF. The full variable domain, rest sourced from reference TRBV18 and TRBJ1-4, is NAGVMQNPRHLVRRRGQEARLRCSPMKGHSHVYWYRQLPEEGLKFMVYLQKENIIDESGMPKERFSAEFPKEGPSILRIQQVVRGDSAAYFCASSPPTAEKLFFGSGTQLSVL.

This chain connects TRBV5-6 to TRBJ2-1; possible D gene TRBD2, 5 bases. This CDR3 region has 15 residues. V lost 0 bases, J lost 13 bases, and 20 bases lay in between. Germline CDR1 SGHDT, CDR2 YYEEEE. The CDR3 DNA sequence: TGTGCCAGCAGCTTGGCCCTAGCAGGTTGGTCGGTACAGTTCTTC. Translating it yields CASSLALAGWSVQFF.